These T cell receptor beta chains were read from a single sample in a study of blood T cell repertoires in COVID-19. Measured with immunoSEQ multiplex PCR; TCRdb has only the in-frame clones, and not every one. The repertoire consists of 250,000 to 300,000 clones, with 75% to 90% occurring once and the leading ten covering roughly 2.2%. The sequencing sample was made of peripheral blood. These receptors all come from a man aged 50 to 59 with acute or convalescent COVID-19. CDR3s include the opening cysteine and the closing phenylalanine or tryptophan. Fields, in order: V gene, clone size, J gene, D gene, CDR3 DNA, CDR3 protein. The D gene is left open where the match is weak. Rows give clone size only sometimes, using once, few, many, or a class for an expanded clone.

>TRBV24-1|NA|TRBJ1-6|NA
TGTGCCACCAGTGGTTCCGTGAGCTCCTATAATTCACCCCTCCACTTT
CATSGSVSSYNSPLHF
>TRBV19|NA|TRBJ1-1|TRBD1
TGTGCCAGTAGCTCCCCGGGACAGGGGGTATCGCGGGCTTTCTTT
CASSSPGQGVSRAFF
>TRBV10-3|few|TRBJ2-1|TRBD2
TGTGCCACCGGAGTGGGGGGGGATGAGCAGTTCTTC
CATGVGGDEQFF
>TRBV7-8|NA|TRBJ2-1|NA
TGTGCCAGCAGCCCCCCCGAGGACAATGAGCAGTTCTTC
CASSPPEDNEQFF
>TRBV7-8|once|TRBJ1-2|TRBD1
TGTGCCAGCAGCTTAGACGGACAGGGAGCGAGAGGCTACACCTTC
CASSLDGQGARGYTF
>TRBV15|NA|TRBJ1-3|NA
TGTGCCACCAGCAGAGGTCAGGCAGGGCCAGTCTCTGGAAACACCATATATTTT
CATSRGQAGPVSGNTIYF
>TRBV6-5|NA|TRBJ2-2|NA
TGTGCCAGCACAGGGAACACCGGGGAGCTGTTTTTT
CASTGNTGELFF
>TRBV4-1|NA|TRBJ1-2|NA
TGCGCCAGCAGCCAAGGTCCAGGGTCCTATGGCTACACCTTC
CASSQGPGSYGYTF
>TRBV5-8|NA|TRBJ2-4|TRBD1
TGTGCCAGCAGCTCGGACAGGGGAGGGGCCAAAAACATTCAGTACTTC
CASSSDRGGAKNIQYF
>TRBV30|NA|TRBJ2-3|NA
TGTGCCTGGAGTGTACGAGCTACAGATACGCAGTATTTT
CAWSVRATDTQYF
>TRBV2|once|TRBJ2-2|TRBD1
TGTGCCAGCAGTGATTCTACAGGGGTCGGGGAGCTGTTTTTT
CASSDSTGVGELFF
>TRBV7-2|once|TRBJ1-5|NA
TGTGCCAGCAGCTTAGTTCGGGGGGCGGGGAAGCCCCAGCATTTT
CASSLVRGAGKPQHF
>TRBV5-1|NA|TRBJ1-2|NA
TGCGCCAGCAGCTTGGCCGGGGTAGATCAAGGTGGCTACACCTTC
CASSLAGVDQGGYTF
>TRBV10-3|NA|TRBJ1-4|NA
TGTGCCATCAGTGAGAACAGAAATGATGAAAAACTGTTTTTT
CAISENRNDEKLFF
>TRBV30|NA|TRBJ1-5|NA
TGTGCCTGGAGTGTACGGGGTAATCAGCCCCAGCATTTT
CAWSVRGNQPQHF
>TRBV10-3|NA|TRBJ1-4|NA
TGTGCCATCAGTGAGTCCAGAAATGAAAAACTGTTTTTT
CAISESRNEKLFF
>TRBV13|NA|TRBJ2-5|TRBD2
TGTGCCAGCAGCCGCTCCCCACTAGCGGGGCAGGAGACCCAGTACTTC
CASSRSPLAGQETQYF
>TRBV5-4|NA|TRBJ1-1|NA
TGTGCCCAGACCGCTGACATGGGCAGGAACACTGAAGCTTTCTTT
CAQTADMGRNTEAFF
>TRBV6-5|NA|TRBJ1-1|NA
TGTGCCAGCAGCAACACCAGGGTAACTGAAGCTTTCTTT
CASSNTRVTEAFF
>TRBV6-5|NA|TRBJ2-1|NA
TGTGCCAGCAGGCCGACTAGGGACTTCGGGTCGTTCTTC
CASRPTRDFGSFF
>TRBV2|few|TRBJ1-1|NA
TGTGCCAGCAACACGGGGACTCTGAGTTTCTTT
CASNTGTLSFF
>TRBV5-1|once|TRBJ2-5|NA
TGCGCCAGCAGCTTGTCGGTACAAGAGACCCAGTACTTC
CASSLSVQETQYF
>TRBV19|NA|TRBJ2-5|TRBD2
TGTGCCAGTAGTATCACCAGCGGGGGCTGGGAGACCCAGTACTTC
CASSITSGGWETQYF
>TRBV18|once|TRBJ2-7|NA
TGTGCCAGCTCACCCCCAGCGGTGCGGGACGAGCAGTACTTC
CASSPPAVRDEQYF
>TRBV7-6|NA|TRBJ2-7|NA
TGTGCCAGCAGCGCCTCGGGGAACGACGAGCAGTACTTC
CASSASGNDEQYF
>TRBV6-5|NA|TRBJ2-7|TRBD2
TGTGCCAGCACTAGCGGGGGGTCCTACGAGCAGTACTTC
CASTSGGSYEQYF
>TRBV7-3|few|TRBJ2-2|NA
TGTGCCAGCAGCGCCGGGACTTTCACCGGGGAGCTGTTTTTT
CASSAGTFTGELFF
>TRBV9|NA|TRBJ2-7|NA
TGTGCCAGCAGCGTAGCTGCTATCGACTACGAGCAGTACTTC
CASSVAAIDYEQYF